The 7 T cell receptor beta chains given below trace back to one sample, sequenced in a study of shared clonotypes between healthy human individuals. TCRdb's table, derived via immunoSEQ multiplex PCR, lists solely in-frame clones and lacks some. The sample contains more than 2,000,000 clones, approximately 94% of which appear only once. Sequenced: naive CD4+ T cells sorted from blood. Subset described: CD45RA+ positively selected. These receptors all stem from a young man in good health.

The chain carries TRBV6-1 and TRBJ1-1; unclear D gene. The V end was cut by 5 bases, the J end by 12 bases, with 16 bases between. Germline lookup yields CDR1 MNHNS and CDR2 SASEGT. The CDR3 covers 12 residues. CDR3 in amino acids: CASSPEGGISFF. CDR3 nucleotides: TGTGCCAGCAGTCCAGAGGGAGGGATTTCTTTCTTT.

The chain recombines TRBV7-6 with TRBJ1-1; TRBD1 matches 8 bases. CDR1 and CDR2 (germline): SGHVS, FNYEAQ. Losses at the gene ends were 4 bases for V and 5 bases for J; bases not matched to a gene: 3. There are 13 residues in the CDR3. CDR3: CASSSRDRTEAFF. CDR3 nucleotides: TGTGCCAGCAGCTCCAGGGACAGGACTGAAGCTTTCTTT.

The chain has TRBV30 and TRBJ1-1, with 7 positions matching TRBD1. The CDR3 consists of 13 residues. In germline, CDR1 is GTSNPN, CDR2 SVGIG (reference sequence). V shed 3 bases, J shed 4 bases, and the junction held 5 bases outside the gene matches. The CDR3 spells CAWRDRKGTEAFF. The DNA of the CDR3 is TGTGCCTGGAGGGACAGGAAAGGCACTGAAGCTTTCTTT.

This chain connects TRBV2 to TRBJ2-1; D call uncertain. The CDR3 is made up of 11 amino acids. V lost 8 bases, J lost 9 bases, and 11 bases lay in between. CDR1 and CDR2 from the germline V gene are SNHLY and FYNNEI. The CDR3 is CASSVPIEQFF. CDR3 DNA sequence: TGTGCCAGCTCAGTTCCGATTGAGCAGTTCTTC.

The genes are TRBV4-1 and TRBJ1-2; D is ambiguous. In germline, CDR1 is MGHRA, CDR2 YSYEKL. V dropped 0 bases and J dropped 8 bases, with 4 bases sitting between them. The CDR3 covers 11 residues. CDR3 protein: CASSQDRGYTF. The CDR3 DNA is TGCGCCAGCAGCCAAGATAGGGGCTACACCTTC.

The chain combines TRBV5-1 with TRBJ2-7, with 11 bases aligning to TRBD1. The germline V gene encodes CDR1 SGHRS and CDR2 YFSETQ. The CDR3 is made up of 14 amino acids. V shed 6 bases, J shed 4 bases, and the junction held 6 bases outside the gene matches. CDR3 in amino acids: CASNQGQGAYEQYF. CDR3 in DNA: TGCGCCAGCAACCAAGGACAGGGGGCGTACGAGCAGTACTTC.

The gene calls are TRBV6-5 and TRBJ1-2, with D unclear. CDR3 size: 10 residues. V was cut by 11 bases and J by 6 bases, with 10 bases left in between. In germline, CDR1 is MNHEY, CDR2 SVGAGI. The CDR3 sequence: CAGPSHGYTF. The CDR3 bases are TGTGCCGGGCCCTCCCATGGCTACACCTTC.